This T cell receptor beta chain originates from a study of T-cell reconstitution after alpha-beta-depleted transplantation in children. This clonotype was seen only a few times. CDR1 KGHSH and CDR2 LQKENI come from the germline V gene. The CDR3 loop spans 18 amino acids. V lost 3 bases to trimming and J lost 0 bases, with 17 bases between them. Preparation of the TCRbeta library involved a method that used unique molecular identifiers. TCRdb reprocessed the PCR reads with MiXCR, giving one entry per CDR3 protein. This table has just over 350,000 distinct CDR3 sequences, 13% appearing once. This sample comprised PBMCs, obtained from the stem cell graft. The receptor was isolated from a human donor who donated a stem cell graft to a child with Fanconi anemia. The chain uses TRBV18 and TRBJ2-2; D is uncertain. CDR3 bases: TGTGCCAGCTCACCTACCAACCCTAACAGCGCGAACACCGGGGAGCTGTTTTTT. Amino acids: CASSPTNPNSANTGELFF.